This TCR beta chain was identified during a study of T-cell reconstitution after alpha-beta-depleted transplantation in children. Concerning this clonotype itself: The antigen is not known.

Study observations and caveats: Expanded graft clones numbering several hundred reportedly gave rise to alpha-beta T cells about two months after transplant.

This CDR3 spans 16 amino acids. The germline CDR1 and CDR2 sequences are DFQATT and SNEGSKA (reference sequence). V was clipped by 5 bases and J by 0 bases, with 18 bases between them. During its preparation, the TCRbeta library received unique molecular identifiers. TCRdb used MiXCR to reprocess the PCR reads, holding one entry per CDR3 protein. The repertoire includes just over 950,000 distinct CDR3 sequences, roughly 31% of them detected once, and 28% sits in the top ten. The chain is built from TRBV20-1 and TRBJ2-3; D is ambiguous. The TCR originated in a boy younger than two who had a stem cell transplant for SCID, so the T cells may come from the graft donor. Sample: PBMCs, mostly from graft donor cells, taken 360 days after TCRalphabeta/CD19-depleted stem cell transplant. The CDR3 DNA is TGCAGTGCTCCCCACGGGTGGGGAACTAGCACAGATACGCAGTATTTT. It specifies CSAPHGWGTSTDTQYF.